Reported below is one T cell receptor beta chain. Its matching antigen is unknown. The data belong to a study of early stage breast cancer tumors. General study results and limits: Commonly generated sequences made up most enriched TCRB sequences shared between patients.

V was trimmed by 1 base and J by 3 bases, leaving 11 bases between them. The germline CDR1 and CDR2 sequences are SGHTS and YDEGEE. The CDR3 runs 15 residues. This table comes from immunoSEQ multiplex PCR, and its TCRdb copy is limited to in-frame clones, with some not included. This sample has around 51,000 clones, with roughly 78% found just once. This sequence joins TRBV5-8 and TRBJ1-3; no clear D gene. The sequenced sample consisted of blood. This sequence originates from a person aged 40-50 years with breast cancer. For the CDR3, the DNA is TGTGCCAGCAGCTTGATTTGGGGAGATGGAAACACCATATATTTT. Its translation is CASSLIWGDGNTIYF.